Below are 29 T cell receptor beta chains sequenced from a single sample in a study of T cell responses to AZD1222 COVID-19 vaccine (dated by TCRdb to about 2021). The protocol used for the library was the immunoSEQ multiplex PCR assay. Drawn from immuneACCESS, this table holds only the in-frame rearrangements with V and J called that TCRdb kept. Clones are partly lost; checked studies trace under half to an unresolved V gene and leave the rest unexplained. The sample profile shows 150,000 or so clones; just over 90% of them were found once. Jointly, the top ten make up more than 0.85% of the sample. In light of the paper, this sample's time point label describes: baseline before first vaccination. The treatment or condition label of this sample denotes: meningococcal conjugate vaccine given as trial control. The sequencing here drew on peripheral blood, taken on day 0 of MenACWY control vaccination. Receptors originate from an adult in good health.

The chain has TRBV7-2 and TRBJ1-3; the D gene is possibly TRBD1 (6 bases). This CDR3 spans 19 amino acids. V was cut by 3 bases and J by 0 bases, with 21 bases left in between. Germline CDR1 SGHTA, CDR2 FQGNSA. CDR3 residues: CASSFRHLRGTSSGNTIYF. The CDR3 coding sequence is TGTGCCAGCAGCTTCCGCCATTTGAGAGGGACAAGCTCTGGAAACACCATATATTTT.

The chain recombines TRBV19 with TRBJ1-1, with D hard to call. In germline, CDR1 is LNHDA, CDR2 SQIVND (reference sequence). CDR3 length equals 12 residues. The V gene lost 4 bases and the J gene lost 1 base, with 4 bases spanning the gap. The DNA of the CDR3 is TGTGCCAGTAGTAAGGGGAACACTGAAGCTTTCTTT. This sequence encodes CASSKGNTEAFF.

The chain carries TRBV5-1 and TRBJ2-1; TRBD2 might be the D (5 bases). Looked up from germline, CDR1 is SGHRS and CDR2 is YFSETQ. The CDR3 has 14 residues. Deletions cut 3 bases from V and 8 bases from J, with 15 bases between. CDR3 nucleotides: TGCGCCAGCAGCTGGGGAGCTAGTCTTGATGAGCAGTTCTTC. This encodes CASSWGASLDEQFF.

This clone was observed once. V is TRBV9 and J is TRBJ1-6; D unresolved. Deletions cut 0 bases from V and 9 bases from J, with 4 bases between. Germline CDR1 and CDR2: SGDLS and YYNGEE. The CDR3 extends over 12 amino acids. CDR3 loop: CASSVGFSPLHF. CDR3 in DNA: TGTGCCAGCAGCGTAGGATTTTCACCCCTCCACTTT.

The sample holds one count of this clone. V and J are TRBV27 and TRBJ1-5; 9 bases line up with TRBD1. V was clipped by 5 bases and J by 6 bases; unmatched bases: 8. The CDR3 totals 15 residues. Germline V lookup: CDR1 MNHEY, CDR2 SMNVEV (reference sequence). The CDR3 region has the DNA TGTGCCAGCAGTGAGACAGGGGGGTGGATTCAGCCCCAGCATTTT. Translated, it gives CASSETGGWIQPQHF.

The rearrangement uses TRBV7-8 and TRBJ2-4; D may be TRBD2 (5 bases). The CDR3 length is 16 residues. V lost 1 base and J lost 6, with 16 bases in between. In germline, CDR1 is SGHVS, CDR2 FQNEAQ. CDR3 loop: CASSLVSRARGNIQYF. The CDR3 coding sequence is TGTGCCAGCAGCTTAGTATCGCGGGCCCGGGGAAACATTCAGTACTTC.

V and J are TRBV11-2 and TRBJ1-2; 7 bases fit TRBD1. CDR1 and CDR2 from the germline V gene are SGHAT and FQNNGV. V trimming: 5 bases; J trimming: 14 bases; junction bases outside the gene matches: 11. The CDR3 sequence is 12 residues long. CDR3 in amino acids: CASSRGQLSRTF. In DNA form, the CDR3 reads TGTGCCAGCAGCCGGGGACAGCTCTCTAGGACCTTC. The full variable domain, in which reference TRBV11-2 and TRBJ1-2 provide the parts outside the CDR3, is EAGVAQSPRYKIIEKRQSVAFWCNPISGHATLYWYQQILGQGPKLLIQFQNNGVVDDSQLPKDRFSAERLKGVDSTLKIQPAKLEDSAVYLCASSRGQLSRTFGSGTRLTVV.

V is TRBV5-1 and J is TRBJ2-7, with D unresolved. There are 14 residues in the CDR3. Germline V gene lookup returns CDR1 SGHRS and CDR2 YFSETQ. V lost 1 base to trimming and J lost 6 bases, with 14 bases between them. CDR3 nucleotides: TGCGCCAGCAGCTTGTCGCAAGGCCCGCTCGAGCAGTACTTC. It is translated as CASSLSQGPLEQYF.

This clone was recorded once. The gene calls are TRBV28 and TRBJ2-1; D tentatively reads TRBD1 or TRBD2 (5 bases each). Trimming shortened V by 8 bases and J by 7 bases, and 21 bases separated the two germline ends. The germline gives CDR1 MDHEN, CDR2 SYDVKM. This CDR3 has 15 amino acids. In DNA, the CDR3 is TGTGCCAGCCTTACGGGCAACACATGGGGGAATGAGCAGTTCTTC. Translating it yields CASLTGNTWGNEQFF.

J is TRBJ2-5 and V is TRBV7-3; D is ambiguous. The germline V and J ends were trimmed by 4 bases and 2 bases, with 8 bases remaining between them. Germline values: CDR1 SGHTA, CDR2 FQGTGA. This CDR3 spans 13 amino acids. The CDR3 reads CASSSAPQETQYF. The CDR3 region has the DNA TGTGCCAGCAGCTCGGCTCCGCAAGAGACCCAGTACTTC.

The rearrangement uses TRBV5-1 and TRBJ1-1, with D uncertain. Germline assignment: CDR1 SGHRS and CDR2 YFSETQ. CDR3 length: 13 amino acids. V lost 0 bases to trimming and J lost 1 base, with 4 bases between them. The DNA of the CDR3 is TGCGCCAGCAGCTTGGGGGAGAACACTGAAGCTTTCTTT. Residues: CASSLGENTEAFF.

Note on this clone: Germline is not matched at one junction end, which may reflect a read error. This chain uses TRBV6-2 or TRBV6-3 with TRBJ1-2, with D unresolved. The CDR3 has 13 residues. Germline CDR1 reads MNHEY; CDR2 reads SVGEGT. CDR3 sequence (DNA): TGTGCCAGCAGTTACGACGGTAACTATGACTACACCTTC. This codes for CASSYDGNYDYTF.

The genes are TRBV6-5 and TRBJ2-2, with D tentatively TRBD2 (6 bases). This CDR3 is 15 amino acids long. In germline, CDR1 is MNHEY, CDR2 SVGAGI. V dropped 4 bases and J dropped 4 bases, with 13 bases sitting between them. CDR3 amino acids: CASSSPRDSTGELFF. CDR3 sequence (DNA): TGTGCCAGCAGTTCCCCCAGGGACTCCACCGGGGAGCTGTTTTTT.

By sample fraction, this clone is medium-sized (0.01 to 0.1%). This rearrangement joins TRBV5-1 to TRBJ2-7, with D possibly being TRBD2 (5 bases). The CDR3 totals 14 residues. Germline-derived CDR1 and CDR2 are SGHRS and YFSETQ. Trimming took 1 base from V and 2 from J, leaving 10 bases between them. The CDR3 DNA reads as TGCGCCAGCAGCTTGCCCGGGGTCGCCTACGAGCAGTACTTC. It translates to CASSLPGVAYEQYF.

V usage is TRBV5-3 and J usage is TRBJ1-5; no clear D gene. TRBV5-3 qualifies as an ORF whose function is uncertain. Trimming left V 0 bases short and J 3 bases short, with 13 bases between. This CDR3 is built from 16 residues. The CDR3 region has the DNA TGTGCCAGAAGCTTGGAGGGTGCCAGATACAATCAGCCCCAGCATTTT. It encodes CARSLEGARYNQPQHF.

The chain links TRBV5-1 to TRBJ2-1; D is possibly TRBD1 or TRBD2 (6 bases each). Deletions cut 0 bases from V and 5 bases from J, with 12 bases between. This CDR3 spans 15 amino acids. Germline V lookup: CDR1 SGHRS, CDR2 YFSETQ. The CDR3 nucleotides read TGCGCCAGCAGCTTGGAGGGGGACTCACACAATGAGCAGTTCTTC. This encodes CASSLEGDSHNEQFF.

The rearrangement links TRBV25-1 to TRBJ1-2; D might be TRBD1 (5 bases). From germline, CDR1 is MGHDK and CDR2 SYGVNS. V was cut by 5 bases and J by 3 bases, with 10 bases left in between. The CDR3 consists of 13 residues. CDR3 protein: CASSSGTDYGYTF. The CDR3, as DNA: TGTGCCAGCAGTAGCGGGACGGACTATGGCTACACCTTC.

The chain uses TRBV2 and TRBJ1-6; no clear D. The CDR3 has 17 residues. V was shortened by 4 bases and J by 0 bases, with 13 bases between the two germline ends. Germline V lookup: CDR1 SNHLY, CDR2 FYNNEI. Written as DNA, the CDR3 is TGTGCCAGCAGTGTGACCACCCTCTTCTCCTATAATTCACCCCTCCACTTT. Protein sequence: CASSVTTLFSYNSPLHF.

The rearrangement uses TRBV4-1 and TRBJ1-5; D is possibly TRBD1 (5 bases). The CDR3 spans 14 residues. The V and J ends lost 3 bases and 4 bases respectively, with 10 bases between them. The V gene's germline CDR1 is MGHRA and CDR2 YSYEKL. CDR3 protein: CASSQAGTNQPQHF. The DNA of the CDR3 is TGCGCCAGCAGCCAGGCCGGGACTAATCAGCCCCAGCATTTT.

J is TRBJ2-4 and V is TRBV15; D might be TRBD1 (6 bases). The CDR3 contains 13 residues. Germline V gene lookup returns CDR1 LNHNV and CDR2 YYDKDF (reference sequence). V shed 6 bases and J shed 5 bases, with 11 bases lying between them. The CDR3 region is CATSPRGQNIQYF. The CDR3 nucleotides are TGTGCCACCAGTCCCAGGGGACAAAACATTCAGTACTTC.

The CDR3 nucleotides are TGTGCCAGCAGTGAGGTTACGGGTTTTCAGCCCCAGCATTTT. This translates into CASSEVTGFQPQHF. The rearrangement uses TRBV2 and TRBJ1-5; D unresolved. CDR3 size: 14 residues. Trimming removed 3 bases from V and 6 bases from J, with 12 bases in between. CDR1 SNHLY and CDR2 FYNNEI come from the germline V gene. The variable domain in full, with the rest retrieved from reference TRBV2 and TRBJ1-5, is EPEVTQTPSHQVTQMGQEVILRCVPISNHLYFYWYRQILGQKVEFLVSFYNNEISEKSEIFDDQFSVERPDGSNFTLKIRSTKLEDSAMYFCASSEVTGFQPQHFGDGTRLSIL.

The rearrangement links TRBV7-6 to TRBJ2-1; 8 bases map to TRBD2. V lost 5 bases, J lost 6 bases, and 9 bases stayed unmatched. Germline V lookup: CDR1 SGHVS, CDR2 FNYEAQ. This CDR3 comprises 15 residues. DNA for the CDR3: TGTGCCAGCAGCCCCGGGTGGAGCGGGAGCAATGAGCAGTTCTTC. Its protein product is CASSPGWSGSNEQFF.

The CDR3 loop is CASSSEGTVHQPQHF. CDR3 DNA sequence: TGTGCCAGCAGTAGTGAGGGGACAGTTCATCAGCCCCAGCATTTT. This chain joins TRBV6-5 and TRBJ1-5; TRBD1 matches at 7 bases. J lost 5 bases, V lost 5 bases, and 9 bases had no gene match. CDR1 is MNHEY and CDR2 is SVGAGI in the germline V gene. CDR3 length: 15 residues.

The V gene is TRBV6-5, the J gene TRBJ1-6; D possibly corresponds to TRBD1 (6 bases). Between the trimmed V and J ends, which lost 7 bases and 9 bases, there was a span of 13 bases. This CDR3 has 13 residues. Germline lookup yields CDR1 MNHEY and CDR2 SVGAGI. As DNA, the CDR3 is TGTGCCAGCAAGGGAGGGGGGGGTTCACCCCTCCACTTT. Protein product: CASKGGGGSPLHF.

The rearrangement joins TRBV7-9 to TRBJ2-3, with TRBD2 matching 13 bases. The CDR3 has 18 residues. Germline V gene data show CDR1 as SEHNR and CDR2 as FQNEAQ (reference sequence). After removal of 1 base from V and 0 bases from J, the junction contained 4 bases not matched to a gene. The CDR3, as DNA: TGTGCCAGCAGCTTAGGGGGACTAGCGGGGTCGAGCACAGATACGCAGTATTTT. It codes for CASSLGGLAGSSTDTQYF.

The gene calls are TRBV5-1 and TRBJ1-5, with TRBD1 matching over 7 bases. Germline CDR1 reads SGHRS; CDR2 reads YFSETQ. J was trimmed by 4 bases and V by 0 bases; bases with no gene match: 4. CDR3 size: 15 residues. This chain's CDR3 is CASSLEGGQNQPQHF. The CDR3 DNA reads TGCGCCAGCAGCTTGGAGGGGGGACAGAATCAGCCCCAGCATTTT.

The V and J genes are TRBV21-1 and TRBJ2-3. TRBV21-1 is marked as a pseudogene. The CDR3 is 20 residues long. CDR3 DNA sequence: TGTGCCAGCAGCAAATTCTGTTGGTATCCGGCGGAGGGGGGCACAGATACGCAGTATTTT. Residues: CASSKFCWYPAEGGTDTQYF.

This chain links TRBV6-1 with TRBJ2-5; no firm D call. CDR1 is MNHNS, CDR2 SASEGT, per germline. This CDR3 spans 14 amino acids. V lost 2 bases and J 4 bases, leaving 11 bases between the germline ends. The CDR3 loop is CASSEILWGETQYF. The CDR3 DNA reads TGTGCCAGCAGTGAAATCTTGTGGGGAGAGACCCAGTACTTC.

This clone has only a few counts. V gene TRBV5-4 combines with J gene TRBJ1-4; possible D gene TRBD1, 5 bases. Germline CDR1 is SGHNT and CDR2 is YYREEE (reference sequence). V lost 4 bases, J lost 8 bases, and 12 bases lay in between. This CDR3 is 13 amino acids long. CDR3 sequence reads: CASSPFRGEKLFF. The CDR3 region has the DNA TGTGCCAGCAGCCCCTTTAGGGGAGAAAAACTGTTTTTT.